The 25 T cell receptor beta chains listed next were all sequenced from one sample in a study of blood T cell repertoires in COVID-19. Libraries were prepared by immunoSEQ multiplex PCR; TCRdb keeps only in-frame clonotypes and omits some of them. The sample includes over 85,000 clones, over 80% of them seen just once. Material for sequencing was peripheral blood. The receptors shown here come from a human donor in a cohort sampled during active COVID-19.

This chain links TRBV5-1 with TRBJ1-2; 11 bases align to TRBD1. V lost 3 bases, J lost 8 bases, and 12 bases stayed unmatched. Germline V gene data show CDR1 as SGHRS and CDR2 as YFSETQ. The CDR3 length is 16 residues. CDR3 amino acids: CASSSGQGAQVGGYTF. DNA of the CDR3: TGCGCCAGCAGCTCAGGACAGGGGGCGCAGGTTGGAGGCTACACCTTC.

This clone was recorded once. The CDR3 spells CASSSSQGGDEKLFF. DNA of the CDR3: TGTGCCAGTAGTTCCTCACAGGGTGGGGATGAAAAACTGTTTTTT. The chain uses TRBV19 and TRBJ1-4; tentative D call: TRBD1 (6 bases). The CDR3 spans 15 residues. CDR1 is LNHDA and CDR2 is SQIVND in the germline V gene (reference sequence). V shed 5 bases and J shed 6 bases, with 16 bases lying between them.

The chain carries TRBV6-5 and TRBJ1-2; D unclear. Looked up from germline, CDR1 is MNHEY and CDR2 is SVGAGI. CDR3 length: 13 residues. Trimming stripped 8 bases from V and 3 bases from J, with 13 bases between. CDR3 loop: CASRHTSDYGYTF. CDR3 coding DNA: TGTGCCAGCCGACACACCTCGGACTATGGCTACACCTTC.

The chain has TRBV7-7 and TRBJ1-3, with a possible D match to TRBD1 (5 bases). Germline V gives CDR1 SSHAT, CDR2 FNYEAQ (reference sequence). The germline V and J ends were trimmed by 2 bases and 14 bases, with 13 bases remaining between them. The CDR3 has 12 residues. CDR3 loop: CASSLLGGDLYF. The CDR3 DNA follows: TGTGCCAGCAGCTTATTGGGGGGTGACTTATATTTT.

J is TRBJ2-2 and V is TRBV3-1 (or the pseudogene TRBV3-2), with 10 nucleotides matching TRBD2. In germline, CDR1 is LGHDT, CDR2 YNNKEL (reference sequence). The CDR3 contains 15 residues. Trimming cost V 6 bases and J 1 base; bases outside gene matches: 2. Written as DNA, the CDR3 is TGTGCCAGCAGAAGACTAGCGGGGAACACCGGGGAGCTGTTTTTT. Residues: CASRRLAGNTGELFF.

In its sample, this clone was seen once. The chain employs TRBV19 and TRBJ2-7; 7 nucleotides match TRBD2. V lost 5 bases and J lost 6; bases outside the gene matches: 7. Germline V lookup: CDR1 LNHDA, CDR2 SQIVND (reference sequence). This CDR3 spans 13 amino acids. The CDR3, as DNA: TGTGCCAGTAGTGCTGGGGGGGTTGGCGAGCAGTACTTC. Amino acids: CASSAGGVGEQYF.

The chain uses TRBV23-1 and TRBJ1-2; D uncertain. TRBV23-1 is given ORF status, its function remaining uncertain. Trimming took off 2 bases at V and 4 bases at J, with 17 bases between the two ends. The CDR3 spans 16 residues. The CDR3 DNA is TGCGCCAGCAGTCAAAGTAGTGGGCTTTACTTCTATGGCTACACCTTC. As protein: CASSQSSGLYFYGYTF.

V gene TRBV5-8 combines with J gene TRBJ2-5, with 11 bases aligning to TRBD1. The CDR3 length is 16 residues. Germline-derived CDR1 and CDR2 are SGHTS and YDEGEE. Trimming cost V 4 bases and J 4 bases; bases outside gene matches: 9. The CDR3 loop is CASSIRTGGMGETQYF. The CDR3 nucleotides are TGTGCCAGCAGCATAAGGACAGGGGGCATGGGAGAGACCCAGTACTTC.

This clone was detected once. This chain links TRBV15 with TRBJ1-1; 7 bases align to TRBD1. V lost 2 bases and J lost 7; bases outside the gene matches: 7. Germline CDR1 LNHNV, CDR2 YYDKDF (reference sequence). CDR3 length equals 14 residues. The DNA of the CDR3 is TGTGCCACCAGCAGACAGGGGGTAAATTTTGAAGCTTTCTTT. Translated: CATSRQGVNFEAFF.

The chain links TRBV13 to TRBJ2-1, with D maybe TRBD2 (6 bases). V was clipped by 4 bases and J by 0 bases, with 19 bases between them. Germline CDR1 reads PRHDT; CDR2 reads FYEKMQ (reference sequence). The CDR3 length is 18 residues. For the CDR3, the DNA is TGTGCCAGCAGCTCCCCCCGGGACTTCTCGAGCTCCTACAATGAGCAGTTCTTC. Amino acid sequence: CASSSPRDFSSSYNEQFF.

As regards this clone: The junction shows a germline mismatch at one end, possibly a read error. The V gene is TRBV27, the J gene TRBJ2-5, with 7 positions matching TRBD1. Germline assignment: CDR1 MNHEY and CDR2 SMNVEV (reference sequence). This CDR3 is 13 amino acids long. The CDR3 is CASTGQAQEAQYF. DNA for the CDR3: TGTGCCAGCACTGGACAGGCCCAAGAGGCCCAGTACTTC.

V usage is TRBV4-1 and J usage is TRBJ2-2; D call uncertain. V was shortened by 6 bases and J by 3 bases, with 5 bases between the two germline ends. This CDR3 has 12 residues. From germline, CDR1 is MGHRA and CDR2 YSYEKL. The CDR3 protein is CASRSYTGELFF. DNA for the CDR3: TGCGCCAGCAGATCGTACACCGGGGAGCTGTTTTTT.

V and J are TRBV7-9 and TRBJ2-2; 7 bases map to TRBD1. The CDR3 is 16 residues long. After removal of 4 bases from V and 4 bases from J, the junction contained 9 bases not matched to a gene. Per germline, CDR1 SEHNR and CDR2 FQNEAQ (reference sequence). The CDR3 coding sequence is TGTGCCAGCAGCTCTAGGGGGCAGGGGCCCACCGGGGAGCTGTTTTTT. Amino acids: CASSSRGQGPTGELFF.

This clone was detected once. The chain joins TRBV5-4 to TRBJ2-7, with 9 positions matching TRBD2. This CDR3 is built from 15 residues. Germline V gene sequence: CDR1 SGHNT, CDR2 YYREEE (reference sequence). Trimming cost V 2 bases and J 0 bases; bases outside gene matches: 3. The DNA for the CDR3 is TGTGCCAGCAGCTTTGGCGGGAGGGCCTCCTACGAGCAGTACTTC. Its protein product is CASSFGGRASYEQYF.

The chain employs TRBV12-5 and TRBJ1-6; D is ambiguous. CDR1 and CDR2 (germline): LGHNT, FRNRAP. This CDR3 is built from 9 residues. CDR3 sequence reads: CAANSPLHF. The CDR3 DNA reads as TGTGCCGCGAATTCACCCCTCCACTTT.

This chain uses TRBV11-2 with TRBJ1-1; D call uncertain. Germline values: CDR1 SGHAT, CDR2 FQNNGV. CDR3 size: 14 residues. Trimming pared 1 base from V and 4 bases from J, leaving 10 bases between. For the CDR3, the DNA is TGTGCCAGCAGCTTAGCGGCGGAGTCCACTGAAGCTTTCTTT. Its translation: CASSLAAESTEAFF.

V usage is TRBV3-1 (or the pseudogene TRBV3-2) and J usage is TRBJ2-3; TRBD2 matches 12 bases. V shed 5 bases and J 5 bases; nucleotides not matched to a gene: 2. The CDR3 has 14 residues. The germline CDR1 and CDR2 sequences are LGHDT and YNNKEL (reference sequence). The chain's CDR3 is CASSEGLAGDTQYF. The DNA for the CDR3 is TGTGCCAGCAGCGAGGGACTAGCGGGAGATACGCAGTATTTT.

V and J are TRBV6-1 and TRBJ1-1; 8 bases align to TRBD1. CDR3 length: 15 amino acids. J gave up 1 base and V 3 bases, and 4 bases lay outside the gene matches. Germline V CDR1 and CDR2: MNHNS, SASEGT. The CDR3 nucleotides read TGTGCCAGCAGTGACCAGGGGGCCTCGAACACTGAAGCTTTCTTT. This sequence encodes CASSDQGASNTEAFF.

The chain uses TRBV5-1 and TRBJ2-7; D perhaps matches TRBD1 (5 bases). The V and J ends lost 0 bases and 7 bases respectively, with 14 bases between them. This CDR3 has 14 residues. Germline values: CDR1 SGHRS, CDR2 YFSETQ. The CDR3 DNA follows: TGCGCCAGCAGCTTGGAGGGGTCCTCCGGGGAGCAGTACTTC. Protein sequence: CASSLEGSSGEQYF. The variable domain in full, completed from reference TRBV5-1 and TRBJ2-7, reads KAGVTQTPRYLIKTRGQQVTLSCSPISGHRSVSWYQQTPGQGLQFLFEYFSETQRNKGNFPGRFSGRQFSNSRSEMNVSTLELGDSALYLCASSLEGSSGEQYFGPGTRLTVT.

This chain uses TRBV30 with TRBJ2-7; 8 nucleotides align to TRBD1. The length of the CDR3 is 12 residues. V gave up 3 bases and J gave up 6 bases; unmatched junction bases: 4. Germline CDR1 is GTSNPN and CDR2 is SVGIG (reference sequence). CDR3 region: CAWSRTGLEQYF. CDR3 DNA: TGTGCCTGGAGCCGGACAGGGCTCGAGCAGTACTTC.

The rearrangement links TRBV12-5 to TRBJ2-3; 10 positions match TRBD2. The CDR3 is 15 residues long. CDR1 is LGHNT, CDR2 FRNRAP, per germline. V dropped 6 bases and J dropped 4; count of bases not matched to a gene: 7. As DNA, the CDR3 is TGTGCTAGTGGCCCGGCTAGCGGGAGCGCAGATACGCAGTATTTT. Amino acid sequence: CASGPASGSADTQYF.

The chain couples TRBV10-3 to TRBJ1-5; no clear D gene. The germline gives CDR1 ENHRY, CDR2 SYGVKD. V was pared by 4 bases and J by 2 bases, with 9 bases between. The CDR3 runs to 14 residues. The CDR3 sequence is CAISGDMGNQPQHF. CDR3 sequence (DNA): TGTGCCATCAGTGGTGACATGGGCAATCAGCCCCAGCATTTT.

The CDR3 sequence: CASTSVGGSDEQFF. Here the CDR3 DNA reads TGTGCCAGCACCTCAGTGGGGGGGAGCGATGAGCAGTTCTTC. V gene TRBV11-2 combines with J gene TRBJ2-1, with 7 bases aligning to TRBD2. The CDR3 is 14 amino acids. Germline CDR1 is SGHAT and CDR2 is FQNNGV. V lost 7 bases and J lost 8; bases outside the gene matches: 11.

This clone showed up just once. V gene TRBV4-1 combines with J gene TRBJ2-4; D possibly corresponds to TRBD2 (5 bases). Germline assignment: CDR1 MGHRA and CDR2 YSYEKL. The CDR3 runs 17 residues. V was clipped by 3 bases and J by 1 base, with 16 bases between them. The CDR3 is CASSHPTGGRAKNIQYF. CDR3 nucleotides: TGCGCCAGCAGCCACCCGACCGGCGGGCGGGCCAAAAACATTCAGTACTTC.

This rearrangement joins TRBV7-2 to TRBJ2-7; 13 positions agree with TRBD2. The ends lost 7 bases at V and 6 bases at J; junction bases unmatched: 6. Germline lookup yields CDR1 SGHTA and CDR2 FQGNSA. CDR3 length: 14 residues. The CDR3 loop is CASTGLAGVTEQYF. CDR3 coding DNA: TGTGCCAGCACAGGACTAGCGGGAGTAACCGAGCAGTACTTC.